This note documents a single T cell receptor (beta chain) sequence. The data originate from a study of T cell responses to AZD1222 COVID-19 vaccine. Trimming cost V 4 bases and J 2 bases; bases outside gene matches: 8. Germline assignment: CDR1 SGHTA and CDR2 FQGNSA. The CDR3 is made up of 18 amino acids. TCRdb keeps only in-frame clones here, not all; method: immunoSEQ multiplex PCR. The table lists under 200,000 clones, around 90% of them singletons. Specimen: peripheral blood, collected 28 days after the second AZD1222 dose. The clonotype originates from an adult who received the AZD1222 COVID-19 vaccine. The chain is built from TRBV7-2 and TRBJ2-3; 14 bases agree with TRBD2. The CDR3 reads CASSWRTSGGQHTDTQYF. The CDR3 DNA sequence: TGTGCCAGCAGCTGGCGGACTAGCGGGGGGCAACACACAGATACGCAGTATTTT. Filled out from reference TRBV7-2 and TRBJ2-3, the complete variable domain reads GAGVSQSPSNKVTEKGKDVELRCDPISGHTALYWYRQSLGQGLEFLIYFQGNSAPDKSGLPSDRFSAERTGGSVSTLTIQRTQQEDSAVYLCASSWRTSGGQHTDTQYFGPGTRLTVL.